Described below is a single TCR beta chain sequence and its context. These data are taken from a study of blood T cell repertoires in COVID-19. At the level of the study: Samples of COVID-19 (acute and convalescent) were obtained from the United States, Italy and Spain.

V was shortened by 3 bases and J by 0 bases, with 9 bases between the two germline ends. CDR1 is LNHDA, CDR2 SQIVND, per germline (reference sequence). CDR3 length: 15 residues. Some clones are missing from TCRdb's copy, which holds only in-frame ones; the method was immunoSEQ multiplex PCR. The sample includes around 230,000 clones, around 87% of them seen just once. The receptor was isolated from a man between 60 and 75 years old who had recovered from COVID-19. Sequencing used peripheral blood. The rearrangement links TRBV19 to TRBJ2-4, with D possibly TRBD1 on 6 matching bases. This CDR3 is CASSIGQIAKNIQYF. CDR3 nucleotide sequence: TGTGCCAGTAGTATTGGACAGATAGCCAAAAACATTCAGTACTTC.